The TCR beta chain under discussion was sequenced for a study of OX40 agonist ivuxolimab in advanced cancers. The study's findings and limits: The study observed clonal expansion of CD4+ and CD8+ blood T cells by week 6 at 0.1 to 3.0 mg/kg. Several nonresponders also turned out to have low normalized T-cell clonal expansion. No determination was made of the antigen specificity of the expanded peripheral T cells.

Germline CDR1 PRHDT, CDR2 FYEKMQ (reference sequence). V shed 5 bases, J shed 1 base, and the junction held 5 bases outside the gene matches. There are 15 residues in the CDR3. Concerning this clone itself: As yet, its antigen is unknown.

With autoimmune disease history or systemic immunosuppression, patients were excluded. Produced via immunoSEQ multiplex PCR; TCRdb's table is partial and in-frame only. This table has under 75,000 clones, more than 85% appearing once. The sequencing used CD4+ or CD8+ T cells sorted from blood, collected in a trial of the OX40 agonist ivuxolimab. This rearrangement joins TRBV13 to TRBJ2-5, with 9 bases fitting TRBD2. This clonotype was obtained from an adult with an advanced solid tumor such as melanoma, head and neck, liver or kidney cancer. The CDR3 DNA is TGTGCCAGCAGCGGAATTAGCGGGGGCCAAGAGACCCAGTACTTC. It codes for CASSGISGGQETQYF.